Shown below are 27 T cell receptor beta chains from a single sample sequenced in a study of blood T cell repertoires in COVID-19. Generated by immunoSEQ multiplex PCR, the TCRdb table keeps only in-frame clones and is missing some. The sample has some 530,000 clones; approximately 90% are singletons. Sequencing was performed on PBMCs or T cells enriched from blood (not recorded which). The receptors originated from an older woman who had recovered from COVID-19.

The V call is TRBV9, the J call TRBJ1-3, with D perhaps matching TRBD1 (6 bases). Germline V CDR1 and CDR2: SGDLS, YYNGEE. The CDR3 sequence is 16 residues long. Trimming took off 0 bases at V and 2 bases at J, with 12 bases between the two ends. CDR3 protein: CASSVGGGSAGNTIYF. The CDR3 nucleotides read TGTGCCAGCAGCGTAGGCGGGGGCTCCGCTGGAAACACCATATATTTT.

The V gene is TRBV11-2, the J gene TRBJ1-1, with D possibly matching TRBD1 (5 bases). Germline V gives CDR1 SGHAT, CDR2 FQNNGV. V gave up 1 base and J gave up 5 bases, with 11 bases separating them. The CDR3 extends over 14 amino acids. CDR3: CASSLAIGVTEAFF. The CDR3 DNA follows: TGTGCCAGCAGCTTAGCAATAGGGGTAACTGAAGCTTTCTTT. Using reference TRBV11-2 and TRBJ1-1 for the parts outside the CDR3, the full variable domain is EAGVAQSPRYKIIEKRQSVAFWCNPISGHATLYWYQQILGQGPKLLIQFQNNGVVDDSQLPKDRFSAERLKGVDSTLKIQPAKLEDSAVYLCASSLAIGVTEAFFGQGTRLTVV.

This clone was seen just once. This sequence joins TRBV29-1 and TRBJ2-7, with 7 bases matching TRBD1. Germline values: CDR1 SQVTM, CDR2 ANQGSEA. The CDR3 is made up of 12 amino acids. V lost 6 bases to trimming and J lost 5 bases; unmatched junction nucleotides: 7. The CDR3 DNA follows: TGCAGCGTAGAGAATACAGGGGACGAGCAGTACTTC. Translating gives CSVENTGDEQYF.

The table lists this clone with a count of one. This specimen includes other DNA sequences encoding the same CDR3. The chain recombines TRBV2 with TRBJ1-5; the match to TRBD1 covers 7 bases. The CDR3 loop spans 14 amino acids. The germline V gene has CDR1 SNHLY and CDR2 FYNNEI. Trimming at V came to 4 bases and at J to 2 bases, leaving 2 bases not matched to a gene. The CDR3 DNA is TGTGCCAGCAGTGGAGGACAGGGCAATCAGCCCCAGCATTTT. It encodes CASSGGQGNQPQHF.

This clone was recorded once. The chain links TRBV5-8 to TRBJ2-7; D is perhaps TRBD1 (6 bases). The CDR3 covers 14 residues. Germline V gives CDR1 SGHTS, CDR2 YDEGEE. V lost 5 bases, J lost 2 bases, and 14 bases lay in between. This CDR3 is CASSYQTGAYEQYF. CDR3 bases: TGTGCCAGCAGTTACCAGACAGGTGCCTACGAGCAGTACTTC.

This chain connects TRBV7-8 to TRBJ2-1; D is undetermined. Trimming took off 5 bases at V and 4 bases at J, with 6 bases between the two ends. CDR3 size: 12 residues. The germline gives CDR1 SGHVS, CDR2 FQNEAQ. CDR3 DNA sequence: TGTGCCAGCAGCCGCCCTTACAATGAGCAGTTCTTC. Protein sequence: CASSRPYNEQFF.

The rearrangement uses TRBV9 and TRBJ1-1; the match to TRBD1 covers 7 bases. The germline V gene encodes CDR1 SGDLS and CDR2 YYNGEE. The V gene end was trimmed by 1 base and the J gene end by 10 bases; junction bases not matched to a gene: 10. The CDR3 loop spans 14 amino acids. The CDR3 DNA follows: TGTGCCAGCAGCGTACACCGGGACAGCGTCGGAGCTTTCTTT. Translated, it gives CASSVHRDSVGAFF.

A single count supports this clone. The chain has TRBV10-1 and TRBJ1-6, with 7 bases that match TRBD1. J was trimmed by 0 bases and V by 9 bases; bases with no gene match: 5. CDR1 is WNHNN, CDR2 SYGVQD, per germline (reference sequence). The CDR3 is made up of 15 amino acids. The CDR3 here is CASRRDSSYNSPLHF. CDR3 DNA sequence: TGCGCCAGTAGACGGGACAGCTCCTATAATTCACCCCTCCACTTT.

The rearrangement joins TRBV27 to TRBJ1-3; no clear D. The CDR3 loop spans 15 amino acids. V was trimmed by 2 bases and J by 3 bases, leaving 11 bases between them. Looked up from germline, CDR1 is MNHEY and CDR2 is SMNVEV (reference sequence). CDR3 sequence (DNA): TGTGCCAGCAGTTTAGAGGGTCCCTATGGAAACACCATATATTTT. This translates into CASSLEGPYGNTIYF.

J is TRBJ2-3 and V is TRBV5-4; 8 bases agree with TRBD2. The length of the CDR3 is 15 residues. Germline V gene data show CDR1 as SGHNT and CDR2 as YYREEE (reference sequence). V lost 2 bases to trimming and J lost 1 base; unmatched junction nucleotides: 3. The CDR3 loop is CASSFPTSGTDTQYF. Here the CDR3 DNA reads TGTGCCAGCAGCTTTCCGACTAGCGGCACAGATACGCAGTATTTT.

The CDR3 loop reads CASRRQGANTGELFF. Here the CDR3 DNA reads TGTGCCAGCAGGAGACAGGGGGCAAACACCGGGGAGCTGTTTTTT. The V call is TRBV6-5, the J call TRBJ2-2; TRBD1 matches 10 bases. The length of the CDR3 is 15 residues. Germline V gene data show CDR1 as MNHEY and CDR2 as SVGAGI. With V trimmed by 6 bases and J by 2 bases, 3 bases remained unmatched.

This chain uses TRBV28 with TRBJ2-5, with 12 bases lining up with TRBD2. Germline V gives CDR1 MDHEN, CDR2 SYDVKM. Germline trimming cut 5 bases from V and 5 bases from J; bases unmatched to any gene: 9. This CDR3 comprises 16 residues. CDR3 coding DNA: TGTGCCAGCAGTAAAAGGACTAGCGGGGCCCTGGAGACCCAGTACTTC. Its protein product is CASSKRTSGALETQYF. Combining the CDR3 with reference TRBV28 and TRBJ2-5 gives the whole variable domain DVKVTQSSRYLVKRTGEKVFLECVQDMDHENMFWYRQDPGLGLRLIYFSYDVKMKEKGDIPEGYSVSREKKERFSLILESASTNQTSMYLCASSKRTSGALETQYFGPGTRLLVL.

The V call is TRBV13, the J call TRBJ1-1, with 8 nucleotides matching TRBD1. Germline V gene data show CDR1 as PRHDT and CDR2 as FYEKMQ (reference sequence). The CDR3 is 15 amino acids. The ends lost 3 bases at V and 0 bases at J; junction bases unmatched: 3. Written as DNA, the CDR3 is TGTGCCAGCAGCTTCACAGGGGGTATGAACACTGAAGCTTTCTTT. This codes for CASSFTGGMNTEAFF.

The chain couples TRBV5-1 to TRBJ1-1, with 9 bases lining up with TRBD1. CDR1 is SGHRS and CDR2 is YFSETQ in the germline V gene. CDR3 length: 16 residues. The trim removed 3 bases at V and 5 bases at J, leaving 11 bases unmatched. Here the CDR3 DNA reads TGCGCCAGCAGCTCAATCAACAGGGGGCAGGGGACTGAAGCTTTCTTT. Protein sequence: CASSSINRGQGTEAFF.

Turning to this clone: The identical CDR3 is also encoded by other nucleotide sequences in the sample. V and J are TRBV5-1 and TRBJ2-1; TRBD2 is a possible D gene (5 bases). CDR1 and CDR2 from the germline V gene are SGHRS and YFSETQ. The V and J ends lost 5 bases and 0 bases respectively, with 6 bases between them. The CDR3 extends over 13 amino acids. The CDR3 DNA reads TGCGCCAGCAGTGGGAGCTCCTACAATGAGCAGTTCTTC. This gives the protein CASSGSSYNEQFF.

V is TRBV5-4 and J is TRBJ2-3, with 13 bases matching TRBD2. The CDR3 has 15 amino acids. Germline V gives CDR1 SGHNT, CDR2 YYREEE (reference sequence). V shed 4 bases, J shed 6 bases, and the junction held 5 bases outside the gene matches. CDR3 residues: CASSLGTSGVDTQYF. CDR3 DNA sequence: TGTGCCAGCAGCCTGGGGACTAGCGGGGTCGATACGCAGTATTTT.

V and J are TRBV2 and TRBJ1-2; D not resolved. V was shortened by 7 bases and J by 3 bases, with 6 bases between the two germline ends. The CDR3 has 11 amino acids. Germline V gives CDR1 SNHLY, CDR2 FYNNEI. The CDR3 DNA reads as TGTGCCAGCACGGCGGACTATGGCTACACCTTC. Translating it yields CASTADYGYTF.

The chain joins TRBV4-1 to TRBJ2-1, with 9 bases identical to TRBD2. The germline CDR1 and CDR2 sequences are MGHRA and YSYEKL. This CDR3 is 19 amino acids long. Losses at the gene ends were 1 base for V and 9 bases for J; bases not matched to a gene: 19. The CDR3 is CASSQARTALRGGDGEQFF. The CDR3 nucleotides are TGCGCCAGCAGCCAAGCGAGGACAGCTCTTCGCGGGGGGGATGGTGAGCAGTTCTTC.

V and J are TRBV24-1 and TRBJ1-2; 9 positions match TRBD1. Germline values: CDR1 KGHDR, CDR2 SFDVKD. The trim removed 12 bases at V and 6 bases at J, leaving 13 bases unmatched. The CDR3 is 14 amino acids. DNA for the CDR3: TGTGCCGCCGCCCCCCGAACAGGGGGCCATGGCTACACCTTC. This encodes CAAAPRTGGHGYTF.

The V gene is TRBV10-3, the J gene TRBJ1-4; 7 bases map to TRBD1. Trimming took 10 bases from V and 1 from J; bases not matched to a gene: 12. There are 16 residues in the CDR3. CDR1 is ENHRY and CDR2 is SYGVKD in the germline V gene. In DNA, the CDR3 is TGTGCCACGGGGGACAGTTCAACGAAAACTAATGAAAAACTGTTTTTT. Translating it yields CATGDSSTKTNEKLFF.

The chain carries TRBV6-5 and TRBJ2-3, with D possibly TRBD1 on 5 matching bases. The CDR3 totals 13 residues. V lost 0 bases and J lost 5, with 6 bases in between. Germline V gives CDR1 MNHEY, CDR2 SVGAGI. The CDR3: CASSYSQGDTQYF. CDR3 bases: TGTGCCAGCAGTTACTCTCAGGGAGATACGCAGTATTTT.

V and J are TRBV3-1 (or the pseudogene TRBV3-2) and TRBJ2-7, with 8 bases aligning to TRBD2. This CDR3 has 13 residues. The J segment lost 4 bases and the V segment lost 4 bases, leaving 3 bases of the junction unmatched. The germline CDR1 and CDR2 sequences are LGHDT and YNNKEL (reference sequence). The CDR3, as DNA: TGTGCCAGCAGCCGTAGCGGGGAGTACGAGCAGTACTTC. Encoded protein: CASSRSGEYEQYF.

The chain combines TRBV6-2 or TRBV6-3 with TRBJ2-1; no clear D gene. This CDR3 contains 17 residues. Germline-derived CDR1 and CDR2 are MNHEY and SVGEGT. Trimming shortened V by 2 bases and J by 4 bases, and 18 bases separated the two germline ends. For the CDR3, the DNA is TGTGCCAGCAGTTACCCCGTTGGTGCCTCAGCGTACAATGAGCAGTTCTTC. This codes for CASSYPVGASAYNEQFF.

The rearrangement links TRBV5-1 to TRBJ1-1; D unclear. CDR1 and CDR2 (germline): SGHRS, YFSETQ. V was cut by 1 base and J by 0 bases, with 7 bases left in between. There are 14 residues in the CDR3. CDR3 region: CASSLISVNTEAFF. The DNA of the CDR3 is TGCGCCAGCAGCTTGATCAGTGTGAACACTGAAGCTTTCTTT.

The rearrangement links TRBV6-5 to TRBJ2-5; TRBD2 might be the D (5 bases). This CDR3 comprises 13 residues. Looked up from germline, CDR1 is MNHEY and CDR2 is SVGAGI. Trimming cost V 3 bases and J 7 bases, with 12 bases left between them. The CDR3 sequence is CASSYEGIGTQYF. The CDR3 region has the DNA TGTGCCAGCAGTTATGAGGGTATCGGGACCCAGTACTTC.

The gene calls are TRBV13 and TRBJ1-6; 7 nucleotides agree with TRBD1. Germline trimming cut 4 bases from V and 7 bases from J; bases unmatched to any gene: 4. The CDR3 is 14 amino acids. The germline CDR1 and CDR2 sequences are PRHDT and FYEKMQ (reference sequence). The CDR3 loop reads CASSYKTGNSPLHF. The CDR3 DNA is TGTGCCAGCAGCTACAAGACAGGGAATTCACCCCTCCACTTT.

The gene calls are TRBV5-1 and TRBJ1-5, with 7 bases identical to TRBD1. The CDR3 is made up of 15 amino acids. V dropped 4 bases and J dropped 0; count of bases not matched to a gene: 4. Germline V lookup: CDR1 SGHRS, CDR2 YFSETQ. The CDR3 is CASSPGQSSNQPQHF. CDR3 sequence (DNA): TGCGCCAGCAGCCCGGGACAGAGTAGCAATCAGCCCCAGCATTTT.